The sequence of this TCR beta chain was determined in a study of blood T cells in healthy people across ages. Primed by a sample-barcoded 5' primer and a J-beta primer mix, a second PCR proceeded for about 6 to 12 cycles. Each cDNA was tagged by a template-switch adaptor containing 12 random nucleotides. TCRdb recomputed calls from the 5' RACE reads with MiXCR, one row per CDR3 protein. This sample has under 850,000 distinct CDR3 sequences, with 35% to 40% found just once. Remarks on this clonotype: What it binds is not known.

The germline CDR1 and CDR2 sequences are DFQATT and SNEGSKA (reference sequence). V lost 0 bases and J lost 0, with 9 bases in between. There are 14 residues in the CDR3. General study points: Nothing was known about donor CMV status, and this possibly confounded expanded clonotype changes. PBMCs went unsorted, and a conclusive naive versus antigen-experienced comparison was therefore prevented.

Sequencing input: blood. This sequence was found in a young man in good health. The chain carries TRBV20-1 and TRBJ2-7; D is unclear. This CDR3 reads CSARDRLGSYEQYF. DNA of the CDR3: TGCAGTGCTAGAGATAGGTTGGGCTCCTACGAGCAGTACTTC.